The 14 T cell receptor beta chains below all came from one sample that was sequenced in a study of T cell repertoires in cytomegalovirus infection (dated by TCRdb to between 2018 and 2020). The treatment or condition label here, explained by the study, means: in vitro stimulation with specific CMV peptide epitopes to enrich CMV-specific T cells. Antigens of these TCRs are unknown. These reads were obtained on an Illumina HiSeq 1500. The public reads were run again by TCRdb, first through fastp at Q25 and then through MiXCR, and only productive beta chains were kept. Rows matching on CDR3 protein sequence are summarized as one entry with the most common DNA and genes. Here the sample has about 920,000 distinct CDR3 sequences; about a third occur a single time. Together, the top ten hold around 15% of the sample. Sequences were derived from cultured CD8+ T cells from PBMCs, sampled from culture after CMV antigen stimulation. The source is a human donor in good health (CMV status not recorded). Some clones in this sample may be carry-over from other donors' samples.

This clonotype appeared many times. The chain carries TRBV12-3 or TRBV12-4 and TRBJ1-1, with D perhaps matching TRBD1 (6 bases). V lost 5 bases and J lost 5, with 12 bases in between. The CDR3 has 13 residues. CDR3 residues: CASSTGLGTEAFF. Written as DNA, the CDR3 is TGTGCCAGCAGTACAGGGCTGGGGACTGAAGCTTTCTTT.

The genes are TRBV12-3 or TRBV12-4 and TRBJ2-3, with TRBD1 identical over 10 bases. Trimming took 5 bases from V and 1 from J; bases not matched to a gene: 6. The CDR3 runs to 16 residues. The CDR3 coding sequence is TGTGCCAGCAGTGCACGACAGGGGGCTGGCACAGATACGCAGTATTTT. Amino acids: CASSARQGAGTDTQYF.

The CDR3 bases are TGTGCCAGCAGCGTGCCCCCCGGGGAGCTGTTTTTT. The encoded protein is CASSVPPGELFF. The rearrangement joins TRBV9 to TRBJ2-2; D is uncertain. Germline V gives CDR1 SGDLS, CDR2 YYNGEE. This CDR3 has 12 residues. Trimming removed 2 bases at V and 6 bases at J, with 5 bases between.

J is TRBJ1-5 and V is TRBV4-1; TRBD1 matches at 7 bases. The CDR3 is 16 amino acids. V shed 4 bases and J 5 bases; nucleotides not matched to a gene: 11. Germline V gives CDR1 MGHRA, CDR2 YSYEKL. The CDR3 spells CASSPARQGYYQPQHF. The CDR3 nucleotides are TGCGCCAGCAGCCCTGCCCGACAGGGATACTATCAGCCCCAGCATTTT.

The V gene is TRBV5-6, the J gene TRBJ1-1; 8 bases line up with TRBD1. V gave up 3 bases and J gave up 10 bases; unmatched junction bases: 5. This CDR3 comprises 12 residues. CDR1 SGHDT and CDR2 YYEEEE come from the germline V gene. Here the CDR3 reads CASSSAGGRAFF. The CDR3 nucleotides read TGTGCCAGCAGCTCAGCAGGGGGCCGAGCTTTCTTT. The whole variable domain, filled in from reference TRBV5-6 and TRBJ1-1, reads DAGVTQSPTHLIKTRGQQVTLRCSPKSGHDTVSWYQQALGQGPQFIFQYYEEEERQRGNFPDRFSGHQFPNYSSELNVNALLLGDSALYLCASSSAGGRAFFGQGTRLTVV.

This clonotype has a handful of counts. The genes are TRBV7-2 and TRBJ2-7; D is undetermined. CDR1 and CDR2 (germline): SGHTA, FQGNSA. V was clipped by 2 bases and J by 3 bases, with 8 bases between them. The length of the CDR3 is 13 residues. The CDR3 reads CASSLPPFYEQYF. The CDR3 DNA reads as TGTGCCAGCAGCTTACCGCCTTTCTACGAGCAGTACTTC.

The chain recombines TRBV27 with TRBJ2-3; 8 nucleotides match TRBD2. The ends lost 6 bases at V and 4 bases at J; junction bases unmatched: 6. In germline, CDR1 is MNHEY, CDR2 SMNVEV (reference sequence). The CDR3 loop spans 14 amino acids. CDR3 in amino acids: CASRHGLASDTQYF. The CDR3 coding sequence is TGTGCCAGCAGACACGGACTAGCCTCAGATACGCAGTATTTT.

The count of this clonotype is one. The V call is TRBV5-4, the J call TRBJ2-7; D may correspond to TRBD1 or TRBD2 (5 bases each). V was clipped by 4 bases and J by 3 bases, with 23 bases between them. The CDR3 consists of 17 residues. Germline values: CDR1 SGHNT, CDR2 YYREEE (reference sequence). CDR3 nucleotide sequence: TGTGCCAGCAGCCCCCTCGTAATACCAGGGACGGTCTACGAGCAGTACTTC. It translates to CASSPLVIPGTVYEQYF.

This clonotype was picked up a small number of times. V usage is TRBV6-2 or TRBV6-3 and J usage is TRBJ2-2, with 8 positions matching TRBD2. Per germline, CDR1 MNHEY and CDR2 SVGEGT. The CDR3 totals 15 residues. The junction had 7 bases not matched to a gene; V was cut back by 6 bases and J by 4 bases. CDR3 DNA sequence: TGTGCCAGCAGCCTTAGCGGGGCCACCACCGGGGAGCTGTTTTTT. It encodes CASSLSGATTGELFF.

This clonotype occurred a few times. The CDR3 is CASSYYSANTGELFF. The CDR3 bases are TGTGCCAGCAGTTACTACAGCGCGAACACCGGGGAGCTGTTTTTT. The chain carries TRBV6-2 or TRBV6-3 and TRBJ2-2, with D uncertain. The V end lost 1 base, the J end lost 0 bases, and 6 bases lay between the germline ends. The CDR3 spans 15 residues. Germline V gene data show CDR1 as MNHEY and CDR2 as SVGEGT.

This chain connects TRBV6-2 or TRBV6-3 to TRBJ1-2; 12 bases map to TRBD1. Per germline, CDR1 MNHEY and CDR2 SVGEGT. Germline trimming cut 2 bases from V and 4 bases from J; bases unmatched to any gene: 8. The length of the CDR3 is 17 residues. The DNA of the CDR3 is TGTGCCAGCAGTTACGATGGGACAGGGGGCTGGAGCTATGGCTACACCTTC. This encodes CASSYDGTGGWSYGYTF.

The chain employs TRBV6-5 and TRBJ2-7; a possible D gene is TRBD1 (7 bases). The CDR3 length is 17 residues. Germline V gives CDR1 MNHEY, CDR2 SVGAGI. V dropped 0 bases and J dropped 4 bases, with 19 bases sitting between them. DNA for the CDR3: TGTGCCAGCAGTTACTCGAGTCAGGGGGGCCGCGCATACGAGCAGTACTTC. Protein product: CASSYSSQGGRAYEQYF.

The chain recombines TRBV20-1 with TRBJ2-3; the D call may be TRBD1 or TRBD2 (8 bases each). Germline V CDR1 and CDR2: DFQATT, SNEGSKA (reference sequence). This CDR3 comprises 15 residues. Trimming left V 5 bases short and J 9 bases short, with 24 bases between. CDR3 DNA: TGCAGTGCTGTAGGACAGGGTGACGGGAGGGAGACGCAGTATTTT. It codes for CSAVGQGDGRETQYF.

The chain's CDR3 is CASSLLTGLDEQYF. CDR3 DNA: TGTGCCAGCAGTTTACTCACAGGGTTGGACGAGCAGTACTTC. The chain joins TRBV12-3 or TRBV12-4 to TRBJ2-7, with TRBD1 as a possible D gene (6 bases). This CDR3 contains 14 residues. V lost 2 bases, J lost 5 bases, and 13 bases lay in between.